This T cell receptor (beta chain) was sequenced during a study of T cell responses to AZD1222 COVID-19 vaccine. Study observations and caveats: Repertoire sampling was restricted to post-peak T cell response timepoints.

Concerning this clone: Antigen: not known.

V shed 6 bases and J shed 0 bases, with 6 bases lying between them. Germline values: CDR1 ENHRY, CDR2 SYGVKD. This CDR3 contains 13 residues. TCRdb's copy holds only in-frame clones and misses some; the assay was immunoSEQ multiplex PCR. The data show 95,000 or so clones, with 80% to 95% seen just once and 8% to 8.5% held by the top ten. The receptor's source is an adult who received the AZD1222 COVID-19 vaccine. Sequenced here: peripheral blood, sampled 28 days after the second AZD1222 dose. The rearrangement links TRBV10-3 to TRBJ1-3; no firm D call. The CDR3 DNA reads TGTGCCATCAGGGAGGCCTCTGGAAACACCATATATTTT. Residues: CAIREASGNTIYF.